The 9 T cell receptor beta chains below were found in one sample sequenced in a study of tumor-infiltrating lymphocytes in primary liver carcinoma. A constant-region primer served to make TCR beta cDNA from roughly 480 ng total RNA. Three-round nested multiplex PCR performed with slightly modified ARM-PCR produced the TCR beta libraries. Amplification in the first two PCR rounds was performed using TRBV1-TRBV30 forward primers and a C-beta reverse primer for roughly 10 cycles each. MiXCR, run by TCRdb on the multiplex PCR reads, gives a single entry per CDR3 protein. The sample includes approximately 92,000 distinct CDR3 sequences, about 73% seen only once; the top ten take around 30%. Bulk tissue was left unsorted, and RNA and DNA were co-extracted from about 20-30 mg of it. Sequencing was done on a sample of tumor-adjacent normal liver tissue. The receptors were gathered from a man in his forties or fifties with primary liver carcinoma and hepatitis B virus infection.

As to this clonotype: The junction and the germline gene differ at one end; a read error may be behind it. V usage is TRBV14 and J usage is TRBJ2-1; D is unclear. CDR3 size: 13 residues. Germline V lookup: CDR1 SGHDN, CDR2 FVKESK. The CDR3 spells CASSQGVENEQFF. The CDR3 region has the DNA TGCGCCAGCAGCCAAGGAGTGGAAAATGAGCAGTTCTTC.

Comments on this clonotype: This may stem from a read error, because a much larger clone lies one nucleotide away. The rearrangement links TRBV12-3 or TRBV12-4 to TRBJ2-5; D uncertain. CDR3 length: 12 residues. Trimming cost V 5 bases and J 0 bases, with 4 bases left between them. CDR3 sequence reads: CASSRNQETQYF. CDR3 sequence (DNA): TGTGCCAGCAGTCGAAACCAAGAGACCCAGTACTTC.

Points on this clonotype: Sequence at one end of the junction differs from germline and may be a read error. This rearrangement joins TRBV11-2 to TRBJ2-7, with D possibly TRBD1 on 6 matching bases. The CDR3 is 17 amino acids. CDR1 and CDR2 (germline): SGHAT, FQNNGV. The CDR3 region is CASCFDFGTLSSYEQYF. CDR3 DNA: TGTGCCAGCTGCTTTGACTTCGGGACACTCAGCTCCTACGAGCAGTACTTC. The full variable domain, in which reference TRBV11-2 and TRBJ2-7 provide the parts outside the CDR3, is EAGVAQSPRYKIIEKRQSVAFWCNPISGHATLYWYQQILGQGPKLLIQFQNNGVVDDSQLPKDRFSAERLKGVDSTLKIQPAKLEDSAVYLCASCFDFGTLSSYEQYFGPGTRLTVT.

The rearrangement joins TRBV30 to TRBJ1-5; 7 bases map to TRBD1. The CDR3 covers 14 residues. With 8 bases clipped from V and 0 bases from J, the junction kept 7 bases outside the gene matches. Looked up from germline, CDR1 is GTSNPN and CDR2 is SVGIG (reference sequence). CDR3: CAQGQGDSNQPQHF. The CDR3 DNA reads TGTGCCCAGGGGCAGGGGGATAGCAATCAGCCCCAGCATTTT.

This clonotype was counted a single time. One junction end disagrees with the germline gene, perhaps due to a read error. The chain links TRBV29-1 to TRBJ2-1; D ambiguous. This CDR3 has 12 amino acids. Germline V gene lookup returns CDR1 SQVTM and CDR2 ANQGSEA. The chain's CDR3 is CGVVPLGNEQLF. The DNA for the CDR3 is TGCGGCGTTGTTCCCTTGGGCAATGAGCAGTTATTC.

In regard to this clonotype: The junction shows a germline mismatch at one end, possibly a read error. This rearrangement joins TRBV6-1 to TRBJ2-1; D is ambiguous. This CDR3 has 12 amino acids. Germline V gives CDR1 MNHNS, CDR2 SASEGT. The CDR3 is CASSESYYEQFF. The CDR3 bases are TGTGCCAGCAGTGAGTCCTACTATGAGCAGTTTTTC.

This chain links TRBV28 with TRBJ1-2; 12 bases fit TRBD1. The CDR3 has 14 residues. Per the germline V gene, CDR1 is MDHEN and CDR2 is SYDVKM. After removal of 4 bases from V and 8 bases from J, the junction contained 5 bases not matched to a gene. The CDR3 reads CASSSGQGALGYTF. The CDR3 bases are TGTGCCAGCAGTTCGGGACAGGGGGCGTTGGGCTACACCTTC.

Concerning this clonotype: Just one base apart from a much larger clone, this may be a read error. The chain has TRBV10-3 and TRBJ2-3; D is undetermined. V was pared by 4 bases and J by 1 base, with 9 bases between. This CDR3 region has 14 residues. Germline CDR1 reads ENHRY; CDR2 reads SYGVKD. CDR3 coding DNA: TGTGCCATCAGTGGGTCGTACGGCACAGATACGCAGTATTTT. This translates into CAISGSYGTDTQYF.

In its sample, this clonotype was seen many times. The chain has TRBV6-1 and TRBJ2-7, with 8 nucleotides matching TRBD1. CDR3 size: 11 residues. CDR1 and CDR2 (germline): MNHNS, SASEGT. Trimming at V came to 10 bases and at J to 3 bases, leaving 2 bases not matched to a gene. This CDR3 reads CANGQGYEQYF. The CDR3 DNA follows: TGTGCCAACGGACAGGGCTACGAGCAGTACTTC.